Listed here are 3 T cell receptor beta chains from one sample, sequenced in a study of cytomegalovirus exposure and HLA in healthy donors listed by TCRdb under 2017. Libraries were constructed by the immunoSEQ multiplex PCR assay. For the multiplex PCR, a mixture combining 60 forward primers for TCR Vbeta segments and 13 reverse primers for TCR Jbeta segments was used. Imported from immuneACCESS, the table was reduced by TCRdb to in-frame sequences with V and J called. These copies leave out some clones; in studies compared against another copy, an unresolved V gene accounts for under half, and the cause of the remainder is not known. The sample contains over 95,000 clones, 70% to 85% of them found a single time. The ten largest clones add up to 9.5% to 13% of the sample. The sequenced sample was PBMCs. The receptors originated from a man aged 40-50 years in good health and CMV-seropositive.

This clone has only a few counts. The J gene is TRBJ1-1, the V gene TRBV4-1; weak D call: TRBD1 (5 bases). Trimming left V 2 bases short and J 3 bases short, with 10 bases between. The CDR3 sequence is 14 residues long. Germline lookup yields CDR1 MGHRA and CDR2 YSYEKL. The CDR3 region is CASSQPWGDTEAFF. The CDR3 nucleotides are TGCGCCAGCAGCCAACCATGGGGGGACACTGAAGCTTTCTTT.

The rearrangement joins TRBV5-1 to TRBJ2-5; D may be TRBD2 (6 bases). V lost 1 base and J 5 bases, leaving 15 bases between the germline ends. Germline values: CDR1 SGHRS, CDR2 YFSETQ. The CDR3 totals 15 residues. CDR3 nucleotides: TGCGCCAGCAGCTTGCGGGTGGGGGGAGACGAGACCCAGTACTTC. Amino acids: CASSLRVGGDETQYF. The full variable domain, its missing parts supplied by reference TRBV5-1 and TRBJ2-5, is KAGVTQTPRYLIKTRGQQVTLSCSPISGHRSVSWYQQTPGQGLQFLFEYFSETQRNKGNFPGRFSGRQFSNSRSEMNVSTLELGDSALYLCASSLRVGGDETQYFGPGTRLLVL.

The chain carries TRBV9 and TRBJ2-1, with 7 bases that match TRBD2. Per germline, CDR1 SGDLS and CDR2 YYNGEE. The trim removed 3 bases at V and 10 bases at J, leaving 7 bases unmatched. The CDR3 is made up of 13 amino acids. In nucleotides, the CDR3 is TGTGCCAGCAGCGATGGGACTAATCGGGAGCAGTTCTTC. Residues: CASSDGTNREQFF. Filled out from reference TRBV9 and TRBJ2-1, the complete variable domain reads DSGVTQTPKHLITATGQRVTLRCSPRSGDLSVYWYQQSLDQGLQFLIQYYNGEERAKGNILERFSAQQFPDLHSELNLSSLELGDSALYFCASSDGTNREQFFGPGTRLTVL.